This is a list of T cell receptor beta chains from one sample in a study of vaccination effects on CD4 cells after COVID-19. Libraries were prepared by immunoSEQ multiplex PCR; TCRdb keeps only in-frame clonotypes and omits some of them. Of tens of thousands of clones listed, more than 75% were seen once; the top ten hold roughly 5.6%. Their target antigens are unknown. The source was CD4+ T cells from PBMCs cultured with HCoV-OC43 spike peptides, collected before COVID-19 vaccination. The receptors originated from a human donor who received a COVID-19 vaccine. Each CDR3 is given with its conserved first and last residue. Each record gives: clone size, V gene, CDR3 length, D gene, J gene, CDR3 protein, CDR3 DNA. The D gene is left open where the match is weak. Clone size is stated in some rows and not others, as once, few, many or a class when expanded.

clone_size: NA
v_call: TRBV24-1
cdr3_length: 16
d_call: TRBD1
j_call: TRBJ2-1
cdr3_aa: CATSDPGQGAGYEQFF
cdr3_nt: TGTGCCACCAGTGACCCCGGACAGGGGGCTGGATATGAGCAGTTCTTC

clone_size: NA
v_call: TRBV24-1
cdr3_length: 15
d_call: TRBD2
j_call: TRBJ2-3
cdr3_aa: CATSVLAGATDTQYF
cdr3_nt: TGTGCCACCAGTGTCCTAGCGGGGGCCACAGATACGCAGTATTTT

clone_size: few
v_call: TRBV28
cdr3_length: 12
d_call: NA
j_call: TRBJ1-2
cdr3_aa: CASSSSAYGYTF
cdr3_nt: TGTGCCAGCAGTTCGAGCGCCTATGGCTACACCTTC

clone_size: NA
v_call: TRBV19
cdr3_length: 14
d_call: TRBD1
j_call: TRBJ2-5
cdr3_aa: CASSTTGGRETQYF
cdr3_nt: TGTGCCAGTAGTACGACAGGGGGCCGGGAGACCCAGTACTTC

clone_size: NA
v_call: TRBV18
cdr3_length: 13
d_call: NA
j_call: TRBJ2-3
cdr3_aa: CASSPRTLDTQYF
cdr3_nt: TGTGCCAGCTCACCCAGGACGTTGGATACGCAGTATTTT

clone_size: NA
v_call: TRBV2
cdr3_length: 14
d_call: NA
j_call: TRBJ1-5
cdr3_aa: CASSAQGSNQPQHF
cdr3_nt: TGTGCCAGCAGCGCTCAGGGGAGCAATCAGCCCCAGCATTTT

clone_size: NA
v_call: TRBV30
cdr3_length: 12
d_call: NA
j_call: TRBJ2-5
cdr3_aa: CAYGAGGETQYF
cdr3_nt: TGTGCGTACGGGGCGGGCGGGGAGACCCAGTACTTC

clone_size: NA
v_call: TRBV28
cdr3_length: 14
d_call: NA
j_call: TRBJ1-2
cdr3_aa: CASSFGPRLGGYTF
cdr3_nt: TGTGCCAGCAGTTTCGGGCCCAGGTTGGGCGGCTACACCTTC

clone_size: NA
v_call: TRBV29-1
cdr3_length: 15
d_call: TRBD2
j_call: TRBJ2-5
cdr3_aa: CSVLGLAGTQETQYF
cdr3_nt: TGCAGCGTTCTTGGACTAGCGGGGACCCAAGAGACCCAGTACTTC

clone_size: NA
v_call: TRBV7-2
cdr3_length: 13
d_call: NA
j_call: TRBJ1-3
cdr3_aa: CASSLVRADTIYF
cdr3_nt: TGTGCCAGCAGCTTAGTCAGGGCAGACACCATATATTTT

clone_size: NA
v_call: TRBV7-2
cdr3_length: 13
d_call: TRBD1
j_call: TRBJ1-2
cdr3_aa: CASSADRGSGYTF
cdr3_nt: TGTGCCAGCAGCGCCGACAGGGGGAGTGGCTACACCTTC

clone_size: NA
v_call: TRBV9
cdr3_length: 16
d_call: NA
j_call: TRBJ1-3
cdr3_aa: CASSRGRLHSGNTIYF
cdr3_nt: TGTGCCAGCAGCCGAGGACGGCTCCACTCCGGAAACACCATATATTTT

clone_size: few
v_call: TRBV5-1
cdr3_length: 13
d_call: NA
j_call: TRBJ2-1
cdr3_aa: CASSLPIENEQFF
cdr3_nt: TGCGCCAGCAGCCTTCCTATTGAAAATGAGCAGTTCTTC

clone_size: few
v_call: TRBV30
cdr3_length: 15
d_call: TRBD1
j_call: TRBJ1-5
cdr3_aa: CAWSVQGLPNQPQHF
cdr3_nt: TGTGCCTGGAGTGTACAGGGGCTCCCCAATCAGCCCCAGCATTTT

clone_size: once
v_call: TRBV19
cdr3_length: 16
d_call: NA
j_call: TRBJ1-1
cdr3_aa: CASSPRTGASATEAFF
cdr3_nt: TGTGCCAGTAGTCCCCGGACCGGCGCGAGCGCCACTGAAGCTTTCTTT

clone_size: NA
v_call: TRBV6-1
cdr3_length: 14
d_call: NA
j_call: TRBJ2-2
cdr3_aa: CASSESRRTGELFF
cdr3_nt: TGTGCCAGCAGTGAATCTAGGCGAACCGGGGAGCTGTTTTTT

clone_size: NA
v_call: TRBV5-4
cdr3_length: 15
d_call: TRBD1
j_call: TRBJ1-1
cdr3_aa: CASSLADRGGTEAFF
cdr3_nt: TGTGCCAGCAGCTTGGCAGACAGGGGAGGCACTGAAGCTTTCTTT

clone_size: once
v_call: TRBV6-5
cdr3_length: 11
d_call: NA
j_call: TRBJ2-1
cdr3_aa: CASSWGGVQFF
cdr3_nt: TGTGCCAGCAGTTGGGGGGGCGTGCAGTTCTTC

clone_size: NA
v_call: TRBV7-3
cdr3_length: 15
d_call: NA
j_call: TRBJ2-6
cdr3_aa: CASSSGFPGANVLTF
cdr3_nt: TGTGCCAGCAGCTCCGGTTTTCCTGGGGCCAACGTCCTGACTTTC

clone_size: NA
v_call: TRBV3-1/TRBV3-2
cdr3_length: 14
d_call: NA
j_call: TRBJ1-3
cdr3_aa: CASSPLEFGNTIYF
cdr3_nt: TGTGCCAGCAGCCCCTTGGAGTTTGGAAACACCATATATTTT

clone_size: few
v_call: TRBV11-2
cdr3_length: 13
d_call: NA
j_call: TRBJ2-2
cdr3_aa: CASSLVDTGELFF
cdr3_nt: TGTGCCAGCAGCTTAGTGGACACCGGGGAGCTGTTTTTT

clone_size: NA
v_call: TRBV9
cdr3_length: 13
d_call: TRBD2
j_call: TRBJ2-5
cdr3_aa: CASSNSGVETQYF
cdr3_nt: TGTGCCAGCAGCAATAGCGGGGTGGAGACCCAGTACTTC

clone_size: NA
v_call: TRBV24-1
cdr3_length: 14
d_call: TRBD1
j_call: TRBJ1-2
cdr3_aa: CATSDAQGFYGYTF
cdr3_nt: TGTGCCACCAGTGATGCACAGGGGTTCTATGGCTACACCTTC

clone_size: NA
v_call: TRBV20-1
cdr3_length: 15
d_call: NA
j_call: TRBJ2-3
cdr3_aa: CSATERGQSTDTQYF
cdr3_nt: TGCAGTGCTACTGAGAGGGGACAAAGCACAGATACGCAGTATTTT

clone_size: few
v_call: TRBV5-4
cdr3_length: 15
d_call: TRBD1
j_call: TRBJ1-2
cdr3_aa: CASSLGDRGIYGYTF
cdr3_nt: TGTGCCAGCAGCTTGGGGGACAGGGGGATCTATGGCTACACCTTC

clone_size: few
v_call: TRBV5-1
cdr3_length: 17
d_call: NA
j_call: TRBJ1-1
cdr3_aa: CASSLIPGERANTEAFF
cdr3_nt: TGCGCCAGCAGCTTAATCCCCGGGGAAAGGGCGAACACTGAAGCTTTCTTT

clone_size: NA
v_call: TRBV2
cdr3_length: 13
d_call: NA
j_call: TRBJ2-6
cdr3_aa: CASTFSGANVLTF
cdr3_nt: TGTGCCAGCACATTCTCTGGGGCCAACGTCCTGACTTTC

clone_size: NA
v_call: TRBV5-4
cdr3_length: 17
d_call: TRBD2
j_call: TRBJ2-3
cdr3_aa: CASSLDSAGDTTDTQYF
cdr3_nt: TGTGCCAGCAGCTTGGATTCTGCGGGGGATACCACAGATACGCAGTATTTT

clone_size: NA
v_call: TRBV29-1
cdr3_length: 12
d_call: NA
j_call: TRBJ1-2
cdr3_aa: CSAGAGNYGYTF
cdr3_nt: TGCAGCGCGGGGGCAGGCAACTATGGCTACACCTTC

clone_size: NA
v_call: TRBV6-5
cdr3_length: 14
d_call: NA
j_call: TRBJ2-2
cdr3_aa: CASSSQADTGELFF
cdr3_nt: TGTGCCAGCAGTAGTCAGGCGGACACCGGGGAGCTGTTTTTT

clone_size: NA
v_call: TRBV27
cdr3_length: 11
d_call: NA
j_call: TRBJ2-1
cdr3_aa: CASGPGSGWFF
cdr3_nt: TGTGCCAGCGGTCCAGGTTCGGGATGGTTCTTC

clone_size: few
v_call: TRBV5-4
cdr3_length: 15
d_call: TRBD1
j_call: TRBJ1-1
cdr3_aa: CASSSQTGGRAEAFF
cdr3_nt: TGTGCCAGCAGCTCACAGACAGGGGGCAGGGCTGAAGCTTTCTTT

clone_size: NA
v_call: TRBV7-8
cdr3_length: 15
d_call: TRBD1
j_call: TRBJ1-6
cdr3_aa: CASSLQGQGLSPLHF
cdr3_nt: TGTGCCAGCAGCTTACAGGGACAGGGGCTATCACCCCTCCACTTT

clone_size: once
v_call: TRBV30
cdr3_length: 15
d_call: NA
j_call: TRBJ2-5
cdr3_aa: CAWSRAGTGVETQYF
cdr3_nt: TGTGCCTGGAGTCGGGCCGGGACGGGAGTTGAGACCCAGTACTTC

clone_size: NA
v_call: TRBV18
cdr3_length: 14
d_call: NA
j_call: TRBJ2-5
cdr3_aa: CASSPIISQETQYF
cdr3_nt: TGTGCCAGCTCACCCATTATAAGCCAAGAGACCCAGTACTTC

clone_size: NA
v_call: TRBV18
cdr3_length: 14
d_call: TRBD2
j_call: TRBJ2-5
cdr3_aa: CASSPAGGQETQYF
cdr3_nt: TGTGCCAGCTCACCAGCGGGGGGCCAAGAGACCCAGTACTTC

clone_size: NA
v_call: TRBV5-1
cdr3_length: 14
d_call: TRBD1
j_call: TRBJ1-1
cdr3_aa: CASNYDRVNTEAFF
cdr3_nt: TGCGCCAGCAATTATGACAGGGTGAACACTGAAGCTTTCTTT

clone_size: NA
v_call: TRBV19
cdr3_length: 15
d_call: NA
j_call: TRBJ1-5
cdr3_aa: CASSILPGTYQPQHF
cdr3_nt: TGTGCCAGTAGTATTCTTCCAGGGACCTATCAGCCCCAGCATTTT

clone_size: NA
v_call: TRBV3-1/TRBV3-2
cdr3_length: 15
d_call: NA
j_call: TRBJ2-3
cdr3_aa: CASSQEKGSTDTQYF
cdr3_nt: TGTGCCAGCAGCCAAGAGAAGGGGTCCACAGATACGCAGTATTTT

clone_size: NA
v_call: TRBV7-2
cdr3_length: 15
d_call: TRBD1
j_call: TRBJ1-5
cdr3_aa: CASSSQGGRNQPQHF
cdr3_nt: TGTGCCAGCAGCTCTCAGGGGGGGCGGAATCAGCCCCAGCATTTT

clone_size: NA
v_call: TRBV5-1
cdr3_length: 13
d_call: NA
j_call: TRBJ1-2
cdr3_aa: CASSLMSNYGYTF
cdr3_nt: TGCGCCAGCAGCTTGATGTCTAACTATGGCTACACCTTC

clone_size: NA
v_call: TRBV28
cdr3_length: 15
d_call: NA
j_call: TRBJ1-1
cdr3_aa: CASSLWRTQNTEAFF
cdr3_nt: TGTGCCAGCAGTTTATGGAGGACACAGAACACTGAAGCTTTCTTT

clone_size: NA
v_call: TRBV7-2
cdr3_length: 14
d_call: TRBD1
j_call: TRBJ2-1
cdr3_aa: CASSSYRGGNEQFF
cdr3_nt: TGTGCCAGCAGCTCGTACAGGGGCGGGAATGAGCAGTTCTTC

clone_size: NA
v_call: TRBV10-1
cdr3_length: 14
d_call: TRBD1
j_call: TRBJ2-2
cdr3_aa: CASSGTGHTGELFF
cdr3_nt: TGCGCCAGCAGCGGGACAGGGCACACCGGGGAGCTGTTTTTT

clone_size: NA
v_call: TRBV12-3/TRBV12-4
cdr3_length: 13
d_call: NA
j_call: TRBJ1-3
cdr3_aa: CASRLISGNTIYF
cdr3_nt: TGTGCCAGCAGGTTAATCTCTGGAAACACCATATATTTT

clone_size: NA
v_call: TRBV7-2
cdr3_length: 12
d_call: NA
j_call: TRBJ1-6
cdr3_aa: CASSLSSPPLHF
cdr3_nt: TGTGCCAGCAGCTTATCATCCCCACCCCTCCACTTT

clone_size: NA
v_call: TRBV24-1
cdr3_length: 15
d_call: NA
j_call: TRBJ1-3
cdr3_aa: CATSDARSSGNTIYF
cdr3_nt: TGTGCCACCAGTGATGCGCGGAGCTCTGGAAACACCATATATTTT

clone_size: NA
v_call: TRBV11-1
cdr3_length: 14
d_call: NA
j_call: TRBJ1-1
cdr3_aa: CASSLLRGYTEAFF
cdr3_nt: TGTGCCAGCAGCTTGCTTCGGGGGTACACTGAAGCTTTCTTT

clone_size: NA
v_call: TRBV5-1
cdr3_length: 15
d_call: NA
j_call: TRBJ1-1
cdr3_aa: CASSLEPGAHTEAFF
cdr3_nt: TGCGCCAGCAGCTTGGAACCGGGGGCCCACACTGAAGCTTTCTTT